The 27 T cell receptor beta chains below all came from one sample that was sequenced in a study of blood T cell repertoires in COVID-19. TCRdb keeps only in-frame clones here, not all; method: immunoSEQ multiplex PCR. This table holds about 200,000 clones, 80% to 90% found once. The sequenced sample consisted of peripheral blood. The receptors stem from a woman in her fifties or sixties with acute or convalescent COVID-19.

The chain uses TRBV29-1 and TRBJ2-5; the D gene is possibly TRBD2 (5 bases). Trimming took 1 base from V and 4 from J, leaving 7 bases between them. Germline V gene sequence: CDR1 SQVTM, CDR2 ANQGSEA. This CDR3 is 12 amino acids long. Written as DNA, the CDR3 is TGCAGCGTTGAAGTTGCGGGAGAGACCCAGTACTTC. It translates to CSVEVAGETQYF.

The CDR3 is CASSDFRVETQYF. The CDR3 DNA reads as TGTGCCAGCAGTGATTTCAGGGTTGAGACCCAGTACTTC. This chain uses TRBV6-1 with TRBJ2-5; possible D gene TRBD1, 5 bases. The CDR3 has 13 residues. Trimming took off 3 bases at V and 5 bases at J, with 10 bases between the two ends. From germline, CDR1 is MNHNS and CDR2 SASEGT.

J is TRBJ2-7 and V is TRBV10-3; 8 nucleotides match TRBD2. Germline lookup yields CDR1 ENHRY and CDR2 SYGVKD. The junction had 7 bases not matched to a gene; V was cut back by 0 bases and J by 6 bases. The CDR3 runs 15 residues. The CDR3 here is CAISESLAASLEQYF. CDR3 nucleotide sequence: TGTGCCATCAGTGAGTCACTAGCGGCTTCTCTCGAGCAGTACTTC.

The gene calls are TRBV5-1 and TRBJ2-7, with D possibly TRBD2 on 5 matching bases. V gave up 0 bases and J gave up 3 bases, with 13 bases separating them. Germline V gene data show CDR1 as SGHRS and CDR2 as YFSETQ. There are 15 residues in the CDR3. Here the CDR3 reads CASSLDWRASYEQYF. The CDR3 DNA follows: TGCGCCAGCAGCTTGGACTGGCGGGCGAGCTACGAGCAGTACTTC.

The chain recombines TRBV7-2 with TRBJ1-4; no reliable D call. Germline CDR1 SGHTA, CDR2 FQGNSA. The CDR3 length is 17 residues. Between the trimmed V and J ends, which lost 2 bases and 7 bases, there was a span of 20 bases. The CDR3 loop is CASSLPSGRVFPEKLFF. The DNA of the CDR3 is TGTGCCAGCAGCTTACCCTCGGGGAGGGTCTTTCCTGAAAAACTGTTTTTT.

This clone was detected a few times. V is TRBV10-1 and J is TRBJ1-6; 8 nucleotides match TRBD1. Germline V lookup: CDR1 WNHNN, CDR2 SYGVQD (reference sequence). The CDR3 totals 18 residues. Germline trimming cut 11 bases from V and 7 bases from J; bases unmatched to any gene: 22. In nucleotides, the CDR3 is TGCGCCCCCCAAGTGAGTAACCCCCAGGGGGCTAGGAATTCACCCCTCCACTTT. Its translation: CAPQVSNPQGARNSPLHF.

The chain has TRBV15 and TRBJ1-2; no definite D call. The CDR3 totals 14 residues. CDR1 is LNHNV, CDR2 YYDKDF, per germline (reference sequence). V was clipped by 8 bases and J by 0 bases, with 13 bases between them. The CDR3 nucleotides are TGTGCCACCTCCCCCAGAGACACTAACTATGGCTACACCTTC. As protein: CATSPRDTNYGYTF.

This clone was counted between two and nine times. CDR3 protein: CASSLGGYSGNTIYF. The CDR3, as DNA: TGTGCCAGCAGCTTAGGCGGGTACTCTGGAAACACCATATATTTT. The chain uses TRBV11-2 and TRBJ1-3; D ambiguous. The germline gives CDR1 SGHAT, CDR2 FQNNGV. V was cut by 1 base and J by 0 bases, with 7 bases left in between. This CDR3 spans 15 amino acids.

The chain links TRBV27 to TRBJ2-2; tentative D call: TRBD2 (6 bases). Trimming removed 10 bases at V and 3 bases at J, with 18 bases between. The CDR3 has 15 amino acids. The V gene's germline CDR1 is MNHEY and CDR2 SMNVEV (reference sequence). The CDR3 here is CATRRRPGDTGELFF. CDR3 bases: TGTGCCACCAGGAGGAGGCCGGGGGACACCGGGGAGCTGTTTTTT.

As DNA, the CDR3 is TGTGCCAGCAGTGAGGGAGCGGGGGGAACAGATACGCAGTATTTT. Its protein product is CASSEGAGGTDTQYF. The gene calls are TRBV6-4 and TRBJ2-3; TRBD2 matches 9 bases. CDR1 and CDR2 from the germline V gene are MRHNA and SNTAGT. V was clipped by 3 bases and J by 3 bases; unmatched bases: 4. The CDR3 sequence is 15 residues long.

Written as DNA, the CDR3 is TGTGCCAGCAGCTTTCTTCCGACCGGACAGGGTGTATACGAGCAGTACTTC. Its protein product is CASSFLPTGQGVYEQYF. The V call is TRBV11-2, the J call TRBJ2-7; 8 nucleotides agree with TRBD1. V gave up 3 bases and J gave up 4 bases; unmatched junction bases: 14. Germline CDR1 is SGHAT and CDR2 is FQNNGV. The CDR3 spans 17 residues.

In this sample, this clone turned up once. This rearrangement joins TRBV10-3 to TRBJ2-7, with TRBD2 matching 9 bases. Trimming removed 6 bases from V and 3 bases from J; junction bases left unmatched: 12. The V gene's germline CDR1 is ENHRY and CDR2 SYGVKD. CDR3 size: 16 residues. The CDR3 here is CAISTPLAGRFYEQYF. The CDR3 region has the DNA TGTGCCATCAGCACGCCGCTAGCGGGGAGATTCTACGAGCAGTACTTC.

The chain is built from TRBV7-8 and TRBJ2-3; 13 bases fit TRBD2. Germline CDR1 is SGHVS and CDR2 is FQNEAQ. V shed 5 bases and J 5 bases; nucleotides not matched to a gene: 7. The CDR3 runs to 16 residues. CDR3 sequence reads: CASSLRTSGRKDTQYF. The CDR3 DNA follows: TGTGCCAGCAGCCTCCGGACTAGCGGGAGAAAAGATACGCAGTATTTT.

The chain is built from TRBV5-1 and TRBJ2-3; 8 bases are shared with TRBD2. J gave up 2 bases and V 0 bases, and 5 bases lay outside the gene matches. CDR3 length: 16 residues. Germline V CDR1 and CDR2: SGHRS, YFSETQ. The CDR3 reads CASSLGGSGNTDTQYF. The CDR3 nucleotides are TGCGCCAGCAGCTTGGGGGGTAGCGGGAACACAGATACGCAGTATTTT.

This clone was observed a single time. The gene calls are TRBV7-2 and TRBJ1-1; 9 positions agree with TRBD1. The junction had 11 bases not matched to a gene; V was cut back by 1 base and J by 5 bases. Germline loops: CDR1 SGHTA, CDR2 FQGNSA. This CDR3 has 17 amino acids. The CDR3 is CASSLEGSGQGGTEAFF. CDR3 nucleotide sequence: TGTGCCAGCAGCTTAGAGGGTTCGGGACAGGGCGGGACTGAAGCTTTCTTT.

J is TRBJ1-6 and V is TRBV19; 9 bases line up with TRBD1. V trimming: 5 bases; J trimming: 6 bases; junction bases outside the gene matches: 5. This CDR3 is 15 amino acids long. Germline assignment: CDR1 LNHDA and CDR2 SQIVND (reference sequence). The CDR3 bases are TGTGCCAGTAGTGACCGGACAGGGGTTAATTCACCCCTCCACTTT. Translating gives CASSDRTGVNSPLHF.

The chain couples TRBV6-2 or TRBV6-3 to TRBJ1-6, with unresolved D. This CDR3 contains 13 residues. CDR1 is MNHEY, CDR2 SVGEGT, per germline. V shed 3 bases and J shed 14 bases, with 14 bases lying between them. CDR3 in amino acids: CASSYSGELSLHF. The CDR3 nucleotides read TGTGCCAGCAGTTATAGTGGAGAACTCTCCCTCCACTTT.

The rearrangement uses TRBV19 and TRBJ2-7, with D tentatively TRBD1 (6 bases). Germline V CDR1 and CDR2: LNHDA, SQIVND (reference sequence). The CDR3 is made up of 16 amino acids. V was trimmed by 3 bases and J by 3 bases, leaving 18 bases between them. The DNA of the CDR3 is TGTGCCAGTAGTATTGGGGGCGCGGCCGATTTCTACGAGCAGTACTTC. Its translation: CASSIGGAADFYEQYF.

The V gene is TRBV5-6, the J gene TRBJ2-1; 7 bases are shared with TRBD1. With 4 bases clipped from V and 0 bases from J, the junction kept 4 bases outside the gene matches. The germline V gene has CDR1 SGHDT and CDR2 YYEEEE. This CDR3 comprises 15 residues. This chain's CDR3 is CASSQAGGSYNEQFF. In nucleotides, the CDR3 is TGTGCCAGCAGCCAAGCAGGGGGCTCCTACAATGAGCAGTTCTTC. The full variable domain, completed using reference TRBV5-6 and TRBJ2-1, is DAGVTQSPTHLIKTRGQQVTLRCSPKSGHDTVSWYQQALGQGPQFIFQYYEEEERQRGNFPDRFSGHQFPNYSSELNVNALLLGDSALYLCASSQAGGSYNEQFFGPGTRLTVL.

The rearrangement links TRBV7-8 to TRBJ2-7; D may be TRBD2 (5 bases). CDR1 and CDR2 (germline): SGHVS, FQNEAQ. The CDR3 runs 17 residues. V lost 2 bases, J lost 3 bases, and 20 bases lay in between. CDR3 bases: TGTGCCAGCAGCTTACGGGGTTACCCTAGCTCTAACTACGAGCAGTACTTC. Residues: CASSLRGYPSSNYEQYF.

The rearrangement joins TRBV6-5 to TRBJ2-7; 8 bases agree with TRBD2. The CDR3 consists of 15 residues. Germline CDR1 and CDR2: MNHEY and SVGAGI. V was pared by 2 bases and J by 2 bases, with 5 bases of the junction left unmatched. The CDR3 nucleotides read TGTGCCAGCAGTTACGGGACGGGGGGGCCCTACGAGCAGTACTTC. It is translated as CASSYGTGGPYEQYF.

The chain combines TRBV5-5 with TRBJ2-7; 7 bases fit TRBD1. The V gene's germline CDR1 is SGHKS and CDR2 YYEKEE (reference sequence). J lost 1 base, V lost 4 bases, and 11 bases had no gene match. CDR3 length equals 16 residues. CDR3 DNA sequence: TGTGCCAGCAGCCCTATCCGGACAGGTTTTTCCTACGAGCAGTACTTC. Protein: CASSPIRTGFSYEQYF.

DNA of the CDR3: TGTGCCAGCAGCACTCAGGGGGGAGGCACTGAAGCTTTCTTT. Translating it yields CASSTQGGGTEAFF. The chain uses TRBV5-5 and TRBJ1-1; 7 positions match TRBD1. The J segment lost 4 bases and the V segment lost 4 bases, leaving 7 bases of the junction unmatched. CDR3 length equals 14 residues. In germline, CDR1 is SGHKS, CDR2 YYEKEE (reference sequence).

The rearrangement links TRBV6-2 or TRBV6-3 to TRBJ1-2; D call uncertain. Trimming took off 0 bases at V and 1 base at J, with 15 bases between the two ends. The CDR3 spans 17 residues. Germline V gene data show CDR1 as MNHEY and CDR2 as SVGEGT. The CDR3 coding sequence is TGTGCCAGCAGTTACTCTCCCGCAGGAATTATTAACTATGGCTACACCTTC. Its protein is CASSYSPAGIINYGYTF.

V is TRBV27 and J is TRBJ2-3, with TRBD2 matching over 14 bases. Per the germline V gene, CDR1 is MNHEY and CDR2 is SMNVEV (reference sequence). CDR3 length equals 16 residues. Trimming took 5 bases from V and 6 from J; bases not matched to a gene: 7. The CDR3 spells CASSPRLAGGLDTQYF. DNA of the CDR3: TGTGCCAGCAGTCCAAGACTAGCGGGGGGGTTGGATACGCAGTATTTT.

The chain is built from TRBV18 and TRBJ2-7, with 9 bases fitting TRBD1. CDR1 and CDR2 (germline): KGHSH, LQKENI. The CDR3 runs 15 residues. After removal of 0 bases from V and 2 bases from J, the junction contained 2 bases not matched to a gene. CDR3 amino acids: CASSPPGTGTYEQYF. In nucleotides, the CDR3 is TGTGCCAGCTCACCACCTGGGACAGGGACCTACGAGCAGTACTTC. The whole variable domain, filled in from reference TRBV18 and TRBJ2-7, reads NAGVMQNPRHLVRRRGQEARLRCSPMKGHSHVYWYRQLPEEGLKFMVYLQKENIIDESGMPKERFSAEFPKEGPSILRIQQVVRGDSAAYFCASSPPGTGTYEQYFGPGTRLTVT.

The chain recombines TRBV9 with TRBJ2-7, with TRBD2 identical over 7 bases. The V segment lost 7 bases and the J segment 1 base; nucleotides outside the gene matches: 8. CDR3 length equals 14 residues. Germline loops: CDR1 SGDLS, CDR2 YYNGEE. The CDR3 spells CASAEASGSYEQYF. The CDR3, as DNA: TGTGCCAGCGCAGAAGCTAGCGGATCCTACGAGCAGTACTTC. The variable domain in full, completed from reference TRBV9 and TRBJ2-7, reads DSGVTQTPKHLITATGQRVTLRCSPRSGDLSVYWYQQSLDQGLQFLIQYYNGEERAKGNILERFSAQQFPDLHSELNLSSLELGDSALYFCASAEASGSYEQYFGPGTRLTVT.